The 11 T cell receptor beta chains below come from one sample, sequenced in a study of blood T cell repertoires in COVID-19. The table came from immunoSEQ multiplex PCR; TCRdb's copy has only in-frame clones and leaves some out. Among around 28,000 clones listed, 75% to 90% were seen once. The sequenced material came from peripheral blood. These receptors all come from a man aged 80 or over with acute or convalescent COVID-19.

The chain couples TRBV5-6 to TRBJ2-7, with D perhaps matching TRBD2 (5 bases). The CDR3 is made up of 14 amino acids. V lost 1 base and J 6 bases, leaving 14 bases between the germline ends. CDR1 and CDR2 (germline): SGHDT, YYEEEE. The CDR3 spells CASSLKGRGREQYF. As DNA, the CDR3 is TGTGCCAGCAGCTTGAAAGGGAGAGGGCGCGAGCAGTACTTC.

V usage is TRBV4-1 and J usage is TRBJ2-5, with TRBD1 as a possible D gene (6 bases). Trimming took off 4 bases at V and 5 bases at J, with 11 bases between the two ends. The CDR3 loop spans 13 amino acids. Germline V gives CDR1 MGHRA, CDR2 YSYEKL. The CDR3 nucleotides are TGCGCCAGCAGCCCAGGGGATCGTGAGACCCAGTACTTC. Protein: CASSPGDRETQYF.

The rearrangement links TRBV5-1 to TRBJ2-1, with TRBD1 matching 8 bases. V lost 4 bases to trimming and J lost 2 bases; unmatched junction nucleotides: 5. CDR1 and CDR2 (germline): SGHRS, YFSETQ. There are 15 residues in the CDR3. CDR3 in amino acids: CASSEGQAPYNEQFF. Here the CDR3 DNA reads TGCGCCAGCAGCGAGGGACAGGCGCCCTACAATGAGCAGTTCTTC. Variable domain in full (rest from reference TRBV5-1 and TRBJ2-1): KAGVTQTPRYLIKTRGQQVTLSCSPISGHRSVSWYQQTPGQGLQFLFEYFSETQRNKGNFPGRFSGRQFSNSRSEMNVSTLELGDSALYLCASSEGQAPYNEQFFGPGTRLTVL.

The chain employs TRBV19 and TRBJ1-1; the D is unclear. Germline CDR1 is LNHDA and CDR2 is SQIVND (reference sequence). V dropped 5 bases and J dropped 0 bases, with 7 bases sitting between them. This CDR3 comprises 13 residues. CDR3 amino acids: CASSFGLNTEAFF. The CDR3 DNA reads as TGTGCCAGTAGTTTCGGGTTGAACACTGAAGCTTTCTTT.

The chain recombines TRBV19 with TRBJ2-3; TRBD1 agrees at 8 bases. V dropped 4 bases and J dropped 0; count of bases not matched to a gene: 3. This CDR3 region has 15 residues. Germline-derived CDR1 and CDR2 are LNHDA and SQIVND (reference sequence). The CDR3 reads CASSTDRGSTDTQYF. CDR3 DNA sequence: TGTGCCAGTAGTACTGACAGGGGTAGCACAGATACGCAGTATTTT.

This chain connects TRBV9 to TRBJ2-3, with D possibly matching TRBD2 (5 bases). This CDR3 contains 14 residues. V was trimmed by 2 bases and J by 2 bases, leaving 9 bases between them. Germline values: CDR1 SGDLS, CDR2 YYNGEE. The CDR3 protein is CASSVGLFTDTQYF. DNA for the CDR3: TGTGCCAGCAGCGTTGGACTTTTCACAGATACGCAGTATTTT.

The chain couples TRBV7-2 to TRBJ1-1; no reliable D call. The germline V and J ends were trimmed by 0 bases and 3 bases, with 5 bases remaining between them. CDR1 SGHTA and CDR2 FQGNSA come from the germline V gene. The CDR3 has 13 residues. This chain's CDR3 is CASSLAQYTEAFF. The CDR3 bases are TGTGCCAGCAGCTTAGCCCAATACACTGAAGCTTTCTTT.

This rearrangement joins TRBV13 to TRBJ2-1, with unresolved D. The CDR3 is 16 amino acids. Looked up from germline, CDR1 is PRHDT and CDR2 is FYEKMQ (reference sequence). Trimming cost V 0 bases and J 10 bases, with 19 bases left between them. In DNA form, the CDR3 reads TGTGCCAGCAGCTTAGGCTACTACACCTCAATCGGGGAGCAGTTCTTC. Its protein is CASSLGYYTSIGEQFF.

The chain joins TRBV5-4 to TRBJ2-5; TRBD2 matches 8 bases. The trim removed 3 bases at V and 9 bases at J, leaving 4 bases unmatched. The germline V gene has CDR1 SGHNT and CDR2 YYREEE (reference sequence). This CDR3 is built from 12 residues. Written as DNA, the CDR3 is TGTGCCAGCAGCTCCCAGCGGGAGTCCCAGTACTTC. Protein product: CASSSQRESQYF.

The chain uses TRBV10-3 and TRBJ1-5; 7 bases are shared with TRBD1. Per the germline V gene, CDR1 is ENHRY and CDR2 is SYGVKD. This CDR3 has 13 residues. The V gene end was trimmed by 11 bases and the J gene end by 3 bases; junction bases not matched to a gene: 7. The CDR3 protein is CAVGGQVNQPQHF. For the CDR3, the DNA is TGTGCCGTAGGCGGACAGGTCAATCAGCCCCAGCATTTT.

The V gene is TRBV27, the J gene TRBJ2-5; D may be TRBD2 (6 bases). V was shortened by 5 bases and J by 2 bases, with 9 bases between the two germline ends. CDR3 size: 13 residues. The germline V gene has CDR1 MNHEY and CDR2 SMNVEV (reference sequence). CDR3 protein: CASSLARQETQYF. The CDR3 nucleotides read TGTGCCAGCAGTCTAGCGCGTCAAGAGACCCAGTACTTC.